Sequencing of this T cell receptor (beta chain) was carried out in a study of blood T cells in healthy people across ages (dated by TCRdb to between 2015 and 2016). Describing the broader study: Template switching captured roughly one uniquely barcoded TCR beta cDNA molecule per two T cells in model experiments. Using deep sequencing normalized with unique cDNA molecular identifiers, the study measured how TCR beta repertoire diversity changes with age. To avoid experimental bias, donors of different ages were distributed randomly across sequencing lanes. The study analyzed two additional independent replicas of 1 million unique cDNA reads from the same blood draw for two donors, one aged 18 to 30 and one aged 80 or older. The donors were divided into four age groups: young (average approximately 15 years), middle-aged (over 35), aged (roughly 60) and long-lived (82). The study at large found these results: As age increased, observed TCR beta diversity per million T cells dropped in a roughly linear way, and a significant reduction was already evident by age around 41. Estimates of total diversity based on one million sequenced T cells were considered lower bounds and underestimates. The CMV infection status of donors was not known, potentially confounding age-related changes in expanded clonotypes. Because profiling used bulk unsorted PBMCs, naive and antigen-experienced compartments could not be compared conclusively. Compared with the aged group, the long-lived group had more naive CD4+ T cells, fewer expanded clones and increased TCR diversity, suggesting age selection. The percentage of naive T cells measured by flow cytometry correlated strongly with observed TCR beta diversity.

The library was produced with 5' RACE. For sequencing, an Illumina HiSeq 2500 was employed. The second PCR ran for roughly 7 to 12 cycles and used a J-beta primer mix along with a sample-barcoded 5' primer. Each TCR beta cDNA molecule received a unique molecular identifier from a template-switch 5' adaptor carrying 12 random nucleotides. Each sample yielded at least 2.5 million CDR3-containing paired-end reads. First-strand cDNA was synthesized from all RNA with the Mint cDNA synthesis kit, primed by a TRBC-specific oligonucleotide. All cDNA was treated with uracil-DNA glycosylase and then went through a first 18-cycle PCR with the universal primers M1SS and BC2_uni_R. From the authors' description of their analysis: For normalization, 1 million high-quality reads were randomly selected from each sample, with every read carrying a distinct molecular identifier. Reads sharing molecular identifiers were discarded rather than binned into consensus sequences. CDR3 identification, clonotype clustering and error correction used MiTCR with a Q25 quality threshold and the strictest error-elimination algorithm. A nonparametric unseen species model with Euler transformation was used to estimate lower-bound total TCR beta diversity. TCRdb cleaned the public reads at Q25 with fastp, built clones with MiXCR and kept in-frame beta chains. Identical CDR3 protein sequences are pooled into one entry, listed with their most common genes and DNA. The authors' filters were not applied to this entry. This sample has just under 750,000 distinct CDR3 sequences in its table, and about 24% of those were observed once. The ten biggest clones cover 22% of the sample.

Donors were roughly 40 systemically healthy Caucasian individuals from Russia aged roughly 6 to 90 years. Each donor gave around 9.8 milliliters of peripheral blood, collected into EDTA-treated Vacutainer tubes. PBMCs were isolated by Ficoll-Paque density-gradient centrifugation, with at least 6 million obtained per sample. Trizol reagent was used to extract total RNA from PBMCs, with at least 6 micrograms per sample. Naive CD45RAhigh/CD27high T cell percentages were measured by flow cytometry on a PBMC aliquot from every donor. Measured from the cysteine to the phenylalanine, the CDR3 is 14 residues long. CDR3 DNA only is kept here, 42 bases in frame from base 1. CDR1 and CDR2, per the germline V gene, are SGHRS and YFSETQ. V trim: 4 bases; J trim: 3 bases; unmatched bases: 4. Regarding this clonotype: Its antigen remains undetermined. No per-base quality is available; no much larger clone lies one base away.

This receptor chain uses TRBV5-1 and TRBJ1-5; 7 bases in the junction line up with TRBD1. This receptor was taken from an older man in good health. Source material: blood. The CDR3 here reads CASSPGTDNQPQHF. The DNA reads as follows: TGCGCCAGCAGCCCCGGGACAGACAATCAGCCCCAGCATTTT.